Below are 19 T cell receptor beta chains sequenced from a single sample in a study of T-cell reconstitution after alpha-beta-depleted transplantation in children. Unique molecular identifiers tagged the TCRbeta library. In TCRdb, the PCR reads were re-called with MiXCR into one record per CDR3 protein. The table shows 250,000 to 300,000 distinct CDR3 sequences, with almost 10% occurring only once. The sample consisted of PBMCs from the stem cell graft donor, taken from the stem cell graft. These receptors were taken from a human donor who donated a stem cell graft to a child with SCID.

Only a few counts were recorded for this clonotype. The chain recombines TRBV3-1 with TRBJ1-6; 8 bases line up with TRBD1. CDR1 and CDR2 from the germline V gene are LGHDT and YNNKEL (reference sequence). The ends lost 5 bases at V and 5 bases at J; junction bases unmatched: 5. This CDR3 spans 15 amino acids. The DNA of the CDR3 is TGTGCCAGCAGCTACCAGGGGGCGCATAATTCACCCCTCCACTTT. Translated, it gives CASSYQGAHNSPLHF.

This chain links TRBV20-1 with TRBJ2-7; TRBD1 is a possible D gene (6 bases). Germline V gene data show CDR1 as DFQATT and CDR2 as SNEGSKA (reference sequence). The V end was cut by 2 bases, the J end by 0 bases, with 11 bases between. CDR3 length: 14 amino acids. In nucleotides, the CDR3 is TGCAGTGCTAGATCGGACAGCACCTCCTACGAGCAGTACTTC. This gives the protein CSARSDSTSYEQYF.

V and J are TRBV2 and TRBJ2-3; D is possibly TRBD1 (6 bases). CDR3 length: 16 residues. Germline CDR1 SNHLY, CDR2 FYNNEI. With 6 bases removed from V and 1 base from J, the gap between germline ends came to 17 bases. The CDR3 reads CASSTPGTTGTDTQYF. Written as DNA, the CDR3 is TGTGCCAGCAGCACCCCCGGGACAACTGGCACAGATACGCAGTATTTT. Variable domain in full (rest from reference TRBV2 and TRBJ2-3): EPEVTQTPSHQVTQMGQEVILRCVPISNHLYFYWYRQILGQKVEFLVSFYNNEISEKSEIFDDQFSVERPDGSNFTLKIRSTKLEDSAMYFCASSTPGTTGTDTQYFGPGTRLTVL.

The chain recombines TRBV29-1 with TRBJ2-3; 10 bases are shared with TRBD1. The length of the CDR3 is 14 residues. V gave up 6 bases and J gave up 1 base; unmatched junction bases: 4. Germline values: CDR1 SQVTM, CDR2 ANQGSEA. The DNA for the CDR3 is TGCAGCGTCACCGGGACAGGGGGCACAGATACGCAGTATTTT. It is translated as CSVTGTGGTDTQYF.

The rearrangement joins TRBV10-3 to TRBJ2-2; D perhaps matches TRBD1 (6 bases). The CDR3 runs to 16 residues. V shed 7 bases and J shed 1 base, with 16 bases lying between them. Germline V gene data show CDR1 as ENHRY and CDR2 as SYGVKD. CDR3 residues: CAITHEGTRNTGELFF. DNA for the CDR3: TGTGCCATCACTCACGAGGGGACACGGAACACCGGGGAGCTGTTTTTT.

This clonotype was counted many times. An end of the junction does not agree with germline; a read error may underlie this. The genes are TRBV27 and TRBJ2-7, with D perhaps TRBD1 (5 bases). This CDR3 is 14 amino acids long. Germline lookup yields CDR1 MNHEY and CDR2 SMNVEV (reference sequence). The CDR3 DNA follows: TGTGCCAGCAGTTTAAGCTTTATAGGACACCTGGGTTCCTTC. Encoded protein: CASSLSFIGHLGSF.

This clonotype was observed a handful of times. CDR3 residues: CASSLDGDWGPYEQYF. The CDR3 nucleotides are TGCGCCAGCAGCTTGGATGGAGACTGGGGCCCCTACGAGCAGTACTTC. The V gene is TRBV5-1, the J gene TRBJ2-7; perhaps TRBD1 as D (5 bases). Trimming shortened V by 0 bases and J by 2 bases, and 15 bases separated the two germline ends. From germline, CDR1 is SGHRS and CDR2 YFSETQ. The CDR3 length is 16 residues.

This clonotype was seen ten or more times. This sequence joins TRBV20-1 and TRBJ1-5; the match to TRBD1 covers 7 bases. Germline V gene data show CDR1 as DFQATT and CDR2 as SNEGSKA (reference sequence). The CDR3 extends over 14 amino acids. V lost 5 bases, J lost 0 bases, and 4 bases stayed unmatched. The CDR3, as DNA: TGCAGTGCTCGGGACAGTTATAGCAATCAGCCCCAGCATTTT. It is translated as CSARDSYSNQPQHF.

This clonotype was found once. As DNA, the CDR3 is TGTGCCAGCTCACCACCGTGGAGGAGGCAGGAGGTTGAGACCCAGTACTTC. As protein: CASSPPWRRQEVETQYF. The chain is built from TRBV18 and TRBJ2-5; tentatively, D is TRBD2 (5 bases). The CDR3 sequence is 17 residues long. The germline V gene encodes CDR1 KGHSH and CDR2 LQKENI. Trimming took off 0 bases at V and 5 bases at J, with 19 bases between the two ends.

In regard to this clonotype: This clone may be a read error of a much larger clone one base away. The chain links TRBV20-1 to TRBJ2-7; D may be TRBD1 or TRBD2 (5 bases each). This CDR3 is 17 amino acids long. Germline CDR1 and CDR2: DFQATT and SNEGSKA (reference sequence). CDR3 amino acids: CCARDLGLRDGTYEQYF. DNA for the CDR3: TGCTGTGCTAGAGATCTTGGTCTCCGGGACGGTACCTACGAGCAGTACTTC.

Ten or more counts support this clonotype. The rearrangement links TRBV7-9 to TRBJ1-2, with 7 bases identical to TRBD1. The germline gives CDR1 SEHNR, CDR2 FQNEAQ (reference sequence). The CDR3 sequence is 13 residues long. V lost 6 bases and J lost 4; bases outside the gene matches: 5. The CDR3 sequence: CASSQGGAYGYTF. The DNA of the CDR3 is TGTGCCAGCAGTCAGGGGGGAGCCTATGGCTACACCTTC.

Here the CDR3 reads CASSLGSGLASETQYF. The CDR3 coding sequence is TGTGCCAGCAGCCTAGGGTCGGGACTAGCTTCCGAGACCCAGTACTTC. This rearrangement joins TRBV11-2 to TRBJ2-5; 9 bases map to TRBD2. The CDR3 is made up of 16 amino acids. Germline CDR1 is SGHAT and CDR2 is FQNNGV. Losses at the gene ends were 5 bases for V and 5 bases for J; bases not matched to a gene: 12.

This clonotype was recorded many times. The chain uses TRBV5-6 and TRBJ2-2; D is tentatively TRBD1 or TRBD2 (6 bases each). The CDR3 spans 16 residues. The germline V and J ends were trimmed by 4 bases and 6 bases, with 19 bases remaining between them. The germline V gene encodes CDR1 SGHDT and CDR2 YYEEEE. The CDR3 region is CASSPGLSTGSGELFF. CDR3 in DNA: TGTGCCAGCAGCCCGGGACTCTCAACAGGGTCCGGGGAGCTGTTTTTT.

This clonotype was counted ten times or more. The chain uses TRBV20-1 and TRBJ2-1; D is tentatively TRBD1 or TRBD2 (6 bases each). The CDR3 loop spans 13 amino acids. Germline V gives CDR1 DFQATT, CDR2 SNEGSKA (reference sequence). The V gene lost 6 bases and the J gene lost 5 bases, with 14 bases spanning the gap. CDR3 in DNA: TGCAGTGCATGGAGGGGGGATAACAATGAGCAGTTCTTC. As protein: CSAWRGDNNEQFF.

This chain links TRBV11-2 with TRBJ2-3; D is perhaps TRBD2 (5 bases). This CDR3 contains 16 residues. Germline CDR1 and CDR2: SGHAT and FQNNGV. V was shortened by 1 base and J by 0 bases, with 11 bases between the two germline ends. CDR3 sequence: CASSLAARTSTDTQYF. For the CDR3, the DNA is TGTGCCAGCAGCTTAGCGGCTAGGACTAGCACAGATACGCAGTATTTT.

In its sample, this clonotype was seen many times. The rearrangement joins TRBV7-9 to TRBJ2-1, with D unresolved. The CDR3 covers 14 residues. Germline lookup yields CDR1 SEHNR and CDR2 FQNEAQ (reference sequence). V shed 7 bases and J shed 3 bases, with 13 bases lying between them. In DNA, the CDR3 is TGTGCCAGCACCGATAAGGCAGACTACAATGAGCAGTTCTTC. This sequence encodes CASTDKADYNEQFF.

This clonotype was found many times. The chain couples TRBV28 to TRBJ2-5; TRBD2 aligns across 14 bases. CDR1 MDHEN and CDR2 SYDVKM come from the germline V gene. The length of the CDR3 is 15 residues. Trimming cost V 5 bases and J 14 bases; bases outside gene matches: 13. The CDR3 here is CASSPRTSGGMGPYF. The CDR3 DNA reads TGTGCCAGCAGTCCCCGGACTAGCGGGGGGATGGGGCCTTACTTC.

The V and J genes are TRBV29-1 and TRBJ1-2; unclear D gene. This CDR3 is built from 14 residues. The V gene's germline CDR1 is SQVTM and CDR2 ANQGSEA. Trimming took 0 bases from V and 4 from J, leaving 12 bases between them. CDR3 sequence: CSVEDGTSAYGYTF. In nucleotides, the CDR3 is TGCAGCGTTGAAGATGGTACAAGCGCCTATGGCTACACCTTC.

This clonotype was seen only a few times. The chain has TRBV6-2 or TRBV6-3 and TRBJ2-1, with 10 bases aligning to TRBD1. V trimming: 2 bases; J trimming: 8 bases; junction bases outside the gene matches: 9. Germline V gene data show CDR1 as MNHEY and CDR2 as SVGEGT. CDR3 length: 16 residues. The CDR3 region has the DNA TGTGCCAGCAGTTACCCCACGGGGACAGGGGTGCATGAGCAGTTCTTC. Protein product: CASSYPTGTGVHEQFF.